A single TCR beta chain is shown here with its context. The record originates from a study of blood T cell repertoires in COVID-19. V was trimmed by 4 bases and J by 4 bases, leaving 15 bases between them. The CDR3 sequence is 15 residues long. Germline V CDR1 and CDR2: MGHRA, YSYEKL. This table comes from immunoSEQ multiplex PCR, and its TCRdb copy is limited to in-frame clones, with some not included. The sample has hundreds of thousands of clones, 90% seen once; the top ten hold around 4.3%. The V call is TRBV4-1, the J call TRBJ2-3, with D possibly matching TRBD2 (5 bases). Sequencing was done on a sample of PBMCs or T cells enriched from blood (not recorded which). The origin of this receptor is a woman in her late teens or twenties with acute COVID-19. The CDR3 reads CASSPLGDGADTQYF. DNA of the CDR3: TGCGCCAGCAGCCCATTGGGAGATGGCGCAGATACGCAGTATTTT.